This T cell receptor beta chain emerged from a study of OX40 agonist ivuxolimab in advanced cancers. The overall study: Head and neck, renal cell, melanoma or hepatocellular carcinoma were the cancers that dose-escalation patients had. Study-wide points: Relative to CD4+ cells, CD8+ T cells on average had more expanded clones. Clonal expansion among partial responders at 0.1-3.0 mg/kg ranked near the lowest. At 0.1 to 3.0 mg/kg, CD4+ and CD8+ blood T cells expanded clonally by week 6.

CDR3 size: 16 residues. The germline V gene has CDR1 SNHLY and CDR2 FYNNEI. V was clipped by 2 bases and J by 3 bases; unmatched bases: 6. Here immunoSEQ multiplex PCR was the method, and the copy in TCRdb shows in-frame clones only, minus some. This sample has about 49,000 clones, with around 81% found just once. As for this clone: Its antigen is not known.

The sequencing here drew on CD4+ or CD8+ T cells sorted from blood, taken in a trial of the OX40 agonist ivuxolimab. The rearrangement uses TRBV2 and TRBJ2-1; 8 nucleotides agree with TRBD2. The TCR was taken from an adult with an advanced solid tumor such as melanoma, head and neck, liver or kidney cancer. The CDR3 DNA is TGTGCCAGCAGTGAATCGACGGGGGGGATCTACAATGAGCAGTTCTTC. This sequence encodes CASSESTGGIYNEQFF.